This TCR beta chain was sequenced for a study of cytomegalovirus exposure and HLA in healthy donors. This clone appeared a single time. Both 60 Vbeta primers and 13 Jbeta primers went into the PCR. Repertoires were generated with immunoSEQ multiplex PCR, while TCRdb's copy carries only in-frame clones and drops some. The repertoire consists of about 100,000 clones, with about 77% occurring once and the leading ten covering 4% to 5.5%. The CDR3 runs 16 residues. V was trimmed by 5 bases and J by 4 bases, leaving 18 bases between them. Germline CDR1 reads MDHEN; CDR2 reads SYDVKM. The chain employs TRBV28 and TRBJ1-3, with D tentatively TRBD1 (6 bases). Material for sequencing was PBMCs. The source of this sequence is a woman aged 18 to 35 in good health and CMV-seropositive. CDR3: CASSEAGGASGNTIYF. CDR3 nucleotides: TGTGCCAGCAGTGAAGCGGGGGGCGCGTCCGGAAACACCATATATTTT.